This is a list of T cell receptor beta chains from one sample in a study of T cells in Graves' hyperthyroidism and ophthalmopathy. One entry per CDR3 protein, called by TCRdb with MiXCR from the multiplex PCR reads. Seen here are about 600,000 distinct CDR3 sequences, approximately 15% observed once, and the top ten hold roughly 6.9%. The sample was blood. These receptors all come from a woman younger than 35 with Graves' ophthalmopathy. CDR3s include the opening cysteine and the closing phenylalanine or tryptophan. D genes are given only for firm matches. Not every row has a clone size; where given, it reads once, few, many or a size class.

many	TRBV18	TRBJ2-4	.	CASSPTGVTKNIQYF
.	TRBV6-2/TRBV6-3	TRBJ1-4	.	CASSSMFSTNEKLFF
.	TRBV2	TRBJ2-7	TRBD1	CASRRRQGVGEQYF
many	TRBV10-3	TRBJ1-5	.	CAISDGRGDQPQHF
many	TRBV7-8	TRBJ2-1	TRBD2	CASSAYGTSGYNEQFF
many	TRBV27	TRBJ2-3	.	CASSSPTGPPPLDTQYF
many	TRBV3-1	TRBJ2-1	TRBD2	CASSQASGSNNEQFF
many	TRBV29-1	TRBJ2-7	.	CSVMTDSSYEQYF
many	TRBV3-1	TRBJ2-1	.	CASRSKAPNEQFF
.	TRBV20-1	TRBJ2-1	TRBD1	CSARDTGTGEFNEQFF
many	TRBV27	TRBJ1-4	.	CASSLAPTGLVNEKLFF
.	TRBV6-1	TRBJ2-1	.	CASSFRTGGNYEQFF
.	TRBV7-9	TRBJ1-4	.	CASSLFSGYEKLFF
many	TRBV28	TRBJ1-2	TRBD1	CASSLTQGQENYGYTF
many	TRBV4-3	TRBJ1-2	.	CASSPPLLGMDGYTF
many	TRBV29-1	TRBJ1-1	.	CSVVGNLGSYSEAFF
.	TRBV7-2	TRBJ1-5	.	CASSPSGLEPQHF
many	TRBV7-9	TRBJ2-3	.	CASSLAGSWTDTQYF
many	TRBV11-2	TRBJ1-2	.	CASSLGGLGEPGYTF
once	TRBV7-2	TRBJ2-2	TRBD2	CASSRRGVNTGELFF
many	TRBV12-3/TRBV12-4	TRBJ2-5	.	CASSLSPGFQETQYF
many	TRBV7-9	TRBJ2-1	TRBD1	CASSLRQGASYNEQFF
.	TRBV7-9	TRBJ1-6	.	CASSLDTTNSPLHF
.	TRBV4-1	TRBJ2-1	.	CASSQHRESRDNEQFF
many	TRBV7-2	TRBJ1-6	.	CASSRLLLTGLNSPLHF
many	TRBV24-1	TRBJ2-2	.	CATSDLRGGPTGELFF
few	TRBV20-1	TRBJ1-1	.	CRATDRYSAFF
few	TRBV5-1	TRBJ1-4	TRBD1	CASSLRVGQKNEKLFF
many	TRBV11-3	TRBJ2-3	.	CASSPKTSKDTQYF
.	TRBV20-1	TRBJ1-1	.	CSASSTVSTGEAFF
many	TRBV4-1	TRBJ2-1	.	CASRGLGFYNEQFF
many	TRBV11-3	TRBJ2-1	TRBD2	CASSFGGGLAGGNEQFF
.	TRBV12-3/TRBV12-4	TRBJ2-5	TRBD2	CASRDVAGVETQYF
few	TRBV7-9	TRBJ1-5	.	CASSLSRGDQPQHF
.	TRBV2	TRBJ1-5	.	CASSEALRSAKHF
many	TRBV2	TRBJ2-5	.	CASSGGIGGVETQYF
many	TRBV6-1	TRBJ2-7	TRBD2	CASRGLAGRRGSEQYF
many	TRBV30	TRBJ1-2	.	CAWRGTFVGYGYTF
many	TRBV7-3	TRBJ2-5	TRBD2	CASSLGSVRGQETQYF
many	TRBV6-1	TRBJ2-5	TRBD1	CASSEAKYRDRVWETQYF
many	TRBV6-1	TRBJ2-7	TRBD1	CASSARDSLSYEQYF
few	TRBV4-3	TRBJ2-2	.	CASSQDRVVTGELFF
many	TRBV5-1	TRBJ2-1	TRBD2	CASSLTSGSVYEQFF
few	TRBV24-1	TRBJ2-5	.	CATSDPGEEAQYF
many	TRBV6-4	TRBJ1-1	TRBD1	CASSDPNRRGLPNTEAFF
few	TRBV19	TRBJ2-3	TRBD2	CASRTLAGGTDTQYF
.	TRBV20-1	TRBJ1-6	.	CSARGEPPLHF
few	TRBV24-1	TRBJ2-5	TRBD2	CATSDGGGLAQETQYF
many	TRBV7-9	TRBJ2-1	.	CASNHEQFF
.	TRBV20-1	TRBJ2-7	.	CSARPPSGGRQPYEQYF
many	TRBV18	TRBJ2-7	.	CASSATRGLSSYEQYF
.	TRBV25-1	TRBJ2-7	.	CASSEFPSRAAGSSYEQYF
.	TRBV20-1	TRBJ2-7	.	CSSKALGGTYEQYF
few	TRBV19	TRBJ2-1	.	CASSIGRARSSYNEQFF